This T cell receptor (beta chain) is from a study of neurological immune-mediated disorders. In its sample, this clonotype was seen a few times. This sequence may be a read error, since a much larger clone differs from it by one base. This CDR3 is 15 amino acids long. Germline lookup yields CDR1 WSHSY and CDR2 SAAADI. TCRdb re-analysed the 5' RACE reads in MiXCR, keeping a single row per CDR3 protein. Altogether under 70,000 distinct CDR3 sequences are present, roughly 3.5% being singletons, with the ten largest covering around 3.1%. The sequence was collected from a woman in her 30s with multiple sclerosis. The chain combines TRBV10-2 with TRBJ1-3; no clear D. The specimen sequenced was PBMCs. CDR3 sequence: CASSALGGFGKTIYF. The DNA of the CDR3 is TGCGCCAGCAGTGCCTTAGGAGGGTTCGGAAAAACCATATATTTT.